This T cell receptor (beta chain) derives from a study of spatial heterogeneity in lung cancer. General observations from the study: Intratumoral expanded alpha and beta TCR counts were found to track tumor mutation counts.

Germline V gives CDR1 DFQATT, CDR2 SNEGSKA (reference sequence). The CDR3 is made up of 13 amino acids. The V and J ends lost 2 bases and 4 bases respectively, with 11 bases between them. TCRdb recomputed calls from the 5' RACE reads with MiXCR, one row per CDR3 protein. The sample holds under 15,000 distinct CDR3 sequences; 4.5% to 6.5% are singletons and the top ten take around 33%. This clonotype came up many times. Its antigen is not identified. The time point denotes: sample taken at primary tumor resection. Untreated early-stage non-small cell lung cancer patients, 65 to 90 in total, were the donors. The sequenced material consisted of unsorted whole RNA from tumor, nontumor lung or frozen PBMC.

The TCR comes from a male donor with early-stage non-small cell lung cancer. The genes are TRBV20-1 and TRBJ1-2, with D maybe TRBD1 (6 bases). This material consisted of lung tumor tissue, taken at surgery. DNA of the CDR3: TGCAGTGCTAGAACAGGGTCGGGCTATGGCTACACCTTC. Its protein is CSARTGSGYGYTF.